In its sample, the clone carrying this TCR beta chain was seen many times. Its matching antigen is unknown. The sample comes from a study of regulatory T cells in long-lasting Graves disease. Overall study findings and caveats: TRBV28, TRBJ1-2 and TRBJ2-5 were favored in persistent disease.

Indicated time point: newly diagnosed GD, antithyroid drugs for less than 3 months. TCR sequences were obtained from RNA taken from PBMCs. Sequencing libraries for TCR beta were prepared with iRepertoire HTBI primers and Arm-PCR of CDR3 regions. One entry per CDR3 protein, called by TCRdb with MiXCR from the multiplex PCR reads. Of 200,000 to 250,000 distinct CDR3 sequences in the sample, roughly 19% were seen once. This CDR3 is built from 12 residues. CDR1 and CDR2 (germline): GTSNPN, SVGIG (reference sequence). Trimming left V 2 bases short and J 0 bases short, with 4 bases between. The data were also submitted as part of a second study, on T cells in Graves' hyperthyroidism and ophthalmopathy.

The sample consisted of peripheral blood mononuclear cells (PBMCs), taken at new diagnosis, from a patient treated with antithyroid drugs. This TCR came from a woman aged 25 to 45 with Graves disease. The chain uses TRBV30 and TRBJ2-5; D is uncertain. CDR3 in amino acids: CAWSSNQETQYF. For the CDR3, the DNA is TGTGCCTGGAGTTCCAACCAAGAGACCCAGTACTTC.